Presented here are 14 T cell receptor beta chains from one specimen sequenced in a study of regulatory T cells in long-lasting Graves disease. Stated time point: newly diagnosed GD, antithyroid drugs for less than 3 months. Making the TCR library involved RNA that had been extracted from PBMCs. According to the study, TCR beta libraries were built with iRepertoire HTBI primers and CDR3-region Arm-PCR. TCRdb reanalysed the multiplex PCR reads using MiXCR and keeps one entry per CDR3 protein. The sample holds about 540,000 distinct CDR3 sequences, less than 15% seen once. These same data were also listed under a study on T cells in Graves' hyperthyroidism and ophthalmopathy.

The starting material was peripheral blood mononuclear cells (PBMCs), obtained at new diagnosis, from a patient treated with antithyroid drugs. These receptors all stem from a man aged 25-45 years with Graves disease.

This chain uses TRBV11-2 with TRBJ1-6; 9 bases map to TRBD1. The CDR3 has 15 residues. V was pared by 5 bases and J by 8 bases, with 7 bases of the junction left unmatched. The V gene's germline CDR1 is SGHAT and CDR2 FQNNGV. Here the CDR3 reads CASSPIQGADSPLHF. DNA of the CDR3: TGTGCCAGCAGCCCGATACAGGGGGCTGATTCACCCCTCCACTTT.

This rearrangement joins TRBV2 to TRBJ1-6, with TRBD1 matching 10 bases. CDR3 length: 13 residues. Germline V gene lookup returns CDR1 SNHLY and CDR2 FYNNEI. The junction had 4 bases not matched to a gene; V was cut back by 6 bases and J by 11 bases. CDR3 in DNA: TGTGCCAGCAGCCGGGACAGGGGAGCACCCCTCCACTTT. This translates into CASSRDRGAPLHF.

V usage is TRBV27 and J usage is TRBJ2-1; D is unclear. This CDR3 comprises 13 residues. With 6 bases removed from V and 8 bases from J, the gap between germline ends came to 14 bases. Germline V gene data show CDR1 as MNHEY and CDR2 as SMNVEV (reference sequence). The CDR3 coding sequence is TGTGCCAGCAGGGCCGGGCTATGGGATGAGCAGTTCTTC. Translating gives CASRAGLWDEQFF.

This clonotype was recorded at least ten times. The chain's CDR3 is CASSLGGRDWNEQFF. The CDR3 coding sequence is TGTGCCAGCAGTCTAGGGGGGAGGGATTGGAATGAGCAGTTCTTC. V gene TRBV11-3 combines with J gene TRBJ2-1; weak D call: TRBD2 (7 bases). With 6 bases removed from V and 7 bases from J, the gap between germline ends came to 19 bases. The CDR3 is made up of 15 amino acids. CDR1 and CDR2 from the germline V gene are SGHNT and YENEEA.

This clonotype was found once. A much larger clone differs by one base, so this may be a read error. The rearrangement links TRBV11-2 to TRBJ2-7; the D gene is possibly TRBD1 (7 bases). Looked up from germline, CDR1 is SGHAT and CDR2 is FQNNGV. V shed 5 bases and J shed 7 bases, with 15 bases lying between them. CDR3 length equals 13 residues. DNA for the CDR3: TGTGCCAGCAGCCAGGGGGGATTAGGGGAGCAGTACTTC. It is translated as CASSQGGLGEQYF.

This clonotype was seen repeatedly, ten times or more. CDR3 in DNA: TGTGCCATCAGGGATGGGGTTAGCTCCTACGAGCAGTACTTC. This sequence encodes CAIRDGVSSYEQYF. V gene TRBV10-3 combines with J gene TRBJ2-7, with unresolved D. CDR3 length: 14 amino acids. The ends were cut back, 6 bases at V and 0 bases at J, with 12 bases in the middle. Germline V CDR1 and CDR2: ENHRY, SYGVKD.

This clonotype was observed a few times. J is TRBJ1-1 and V is TRBV6-1; 8 bases are a match to TRBD1. V was pared by 4 bases and J by 4 bases, with 5 bases of the junction left unmatched. Germline assignment: CDR1 MNHNS and CDR2 SASEGT. The CDR3 runs to 14 residues. The CDR3 DNA follows: TGTGCCAGCAGTGTCGACAGGGGAAGCACTGAAGCTTTCTTT. Amino acids: CASSVDRGSTEAFF.

The sample holds a few counts of this clonotype. V usage is TRBV2 and J usage is TRBJ2-7; no clear D. V was cut by 7 bases and J by 3 bases, with 10 bases left in between. The germline V gene encodes CDR1 SNHLY and CDR2 FYNNEI. The CDR3 loop spans 12 amino acids. DNA for the CDR3: TGTGCCAGCATCCTGGGATTCTACGAGCAGTACTTC. It encodes CASILGFYEQYF.

This chain joins TRBV7-2 and TRBJ1-4; 8 bases agree with TRBD1. Germline lookup yields CDR1 SGHTA and CDR2 FQGNSA. This CDR3 contains 17 residues. Trimming at V came to 5 bases and at J to 0 bases, leaving 8 bases not matched to a gene. CDR3 sequence: CASSPRTGRATNEKLFF. DNA for the CDR3: TGTGCCAGCAGCCCGAGGACAGGGCGGGCAACTAATGAAAAACTGTTTTTT.

This clonotype occurred many times. V usage is TRBV3-1 and J usage is TRBJ1-4; D is undetermined. Germline assignment: CDR1 LGHDT and CDR2 YNNKEL (reference sequence). This CDR3 is built from 14 residues. V was clipped by 5 bases and J by 8 bases, with 15 bases between them. The CDR3 protein is CASSWARPEEKLFF. The CDR3 coding sequence is TGTGCCAGCAGCTGGGCCCGGCCTGAGGAAAAACTGTTTTTT. Supplemented by reference TRBV3-1 and TRBJ1-4, the full variable domain reads DTAVSQTPKYLVTQMGNDKSIKCEQNLGHDTMYWYKQDSKKFLKIMFSYNNKELIINETVPNRFSPKSPDKAHLNLHINSLELGDSAVYFCASSWARPEEKLFFGSGTQLSVL.

In its sample, this clonotype was seen a few times. This chain connects TRBV6-1 to TRBJ2-3; D not resolved. The CDR3 is 15 amino acids. V was clipped by 1 base and J by 2 bases, with 10 bases between them. Germline values: CDR1 MNHNS, CDR2 SASEGT. The CDR3 region has the DNA TGTGCCAGCAGTGAAGATCAGACCTACACAGATACGCAGTATTTT. Protein product: CASSEDQTYTDTQYF.

This clonotype has at least ten counts. Here the CDR3 reads CASRETRTYNEQFF. CDR3 nucleotide sequence: TGTGCCAGCAGAGAGACAAGAACCTACAATGAGCAGTTCTTC. This chain links TRBV12-3 or TRBV12-4 with TRBJ2-1; D is unresolved. This CDR3 has 14 amino acids. Trimming pared 6 bases from V and 2 bases from J, leaving 11 bases between.

V and J are TRBV11-2 and TRBJ2-7; perhaps D is TRBD1 or TRBD2 (5 bases each). V was cut by 1 base and J by 2 bases, with 15 bases left in between. The germline V gene has CDR1 SGHAT and CDR2 FQNNGV. This CDR3 is built from 16 residues. The DNA of the CDR3 is TGTGCCAGCAGCTTAGTCGGGGTCCGGGGACCCTACGAGCAGTACTTC. Translation gives CASSLVGVRGPYEQYF.

Here the CDR3 DNA reads TGCGCCAGCAGCCAATCTGGGACTAGCGGGCCGGGCTACGAGCAGTACTTC. This codes for CASSQSGTSGPGYEQYF. This chain links TRBV4-1 with TRBJ2-7, with 12 positions matching TRBD2. CDR3 length: 17 amino acids. Germline CDR1 MGHRA, CDR2 YSYEKL. Trimming removed 2 bases from V and 3 bases from J; junction bases left unmatched: 8.